The T cell receptor beta chain under discussion was sequenced for a study of T-cell reconstitution after alpha-beta-depleted transplantation in children (dated by TCRdb to the mid-2010s). The study in broad terms: The study quantitatively tracked T-cell immune reconstitution after TCRalphabeta/CD19-depleted allogeneic hematopoietic cell transplantation in children using TCR repertoire profiling. Study-wide findings and limitations: In some patients, the high TCRbeta diversity seen at day 60 was put down to recipient T cells and intrathymic progenitors that had survived conditioning. The frequencies of hyperexpanded clones fell over the following months, and after one year, T-cell counts and TCRbeta diversity were mostly attributed to newly produced T cells. About two months after transplant, the apparently early recovery of alphabetaT-cell counts reportedly depended on just several hundred clones that had expanded rapidly and came from non-depleted graft cells.

Libraries came from PCR. Sequencing instrument: Illumina HiSeq 2500. Molecular barcoding was employed in the preparation of TCR libraries, with unique molecular identifiers being used to normalize TCRbeta repertoire quantification. TCRdb passed the public sequencing reads through fastp at Q25 and MiXCR, retaining productive beta sequences. Merged by CDR3 protein, the rows form single entries marked with the most common genes and DNA. Counted in this sample were a few hundred thousand distinct CDR3 sequences; approximately 30% of them appeared once. The top ten clones comprise about a third of the sample. V is clipped by 1 base and J by 4 bases, and the sequence between their germline boundaries is 8 bases long. Via the germline V gene, CDR1 is KGHSH and CDR2 LQKENI. The CDR3 sequence holds 15 residues, the cysteine and phenylalanine included. The sequence is cut down to CDR3 DNA, 45 bases in frame from base 1.

The label giving this sample's treatment or condition can be read as: allogeneic hematopoietic cell transplantation with graft depleted of TCRalphabeta T cells and CD19 B cells. The children who served as transplant recipients had been given grafts of TCRalphabeta/CD19-depleted allogeneic hematopoietic cells. In regard to this clonotype: There is no known antigen for this receptor. Base qualities are not provided; no much larger clone lies one nucleotide away.

This clonotype originated in a boy in the first two years of life with Wiskott-Aldrich syndrome, due to receive a stem cell transplant. This receptor chain uses TRBV18 and TRBJ2-6; the D gene identity is not certain. This material consisted of PBMCs, taken before TCRalphabeta/CD19-depleted stem cell transplant. Here is the DNA: TGTGCCAGCTCACCACGGGTGGTCGGGGCCAACGTCCTGACTTTC. It translates to CASSPRVVGANVLTF. Where the CDR3 stops, the reference TRBV18 and TRBJ2-6 genes take over; the full variable domain is NAGVMQNPRHLVRRRGQEARLRCSPMKGHSHVYWYRQLPEEGLKFMVYLQKENIIDESGMPKERFSAEFPKEGPSILRIQQVVRGDSAAYFCASSPRVVGANVLTFGAGSRLTVL.